This entry lists 19 T cell receptor beta chains sequenced from one sample in a study of blood T cell repertoires in COVID-19. TCRdb's copy holds only in-frame clones and misses some; the assay was immunoSEQ multiplex PCR. The sample holds roughly 280,000 clones; around 89% are singletons and the top ten take about 4%. Material: PBMCs or T cells enriched from blood (not recorded which). All receptors come from a woman aged 30 to 39 with acute COVID-19.

The chain couples TRBV15 to TRBJ2-5; TRBD2 aligns across 14 bases. J was trimmed by 4 bases and V by 5 bases; bases with no gene match: 6. The CDR3 sequence is 16 residues long. Germline loops: CDR1 LNHNV, CDR2 YYDKDF (reference sequence). Here the CDR3 reads CATSEGLAGAGETQYF. CDR3 DNA sequence: TGTGCCACCAGCGAGGGACTAGCGGGAGCTGGAGAGACCCAGTACTTC.

This chain links TRBV14 with TRBJ2-5; D is uncertain. From germline, CDR1 is SGHDN and CDR2 FVKESK. The V and J ends lost 0 bases and 5 bases respectively, with 10 bases between them. CDR3 length: 14 residues. In DNA, the CDR3 is TGTGCCAGCAGCCAAGATTCAGGTTGGGAGACCCAGTACTTC. It specifies CASSQDSGWETQYF.

This chain joins TRBV28 and TRBJ2-7; TRBD1 matches at 9 bases. The germline CDR1 and CDR2 sequences are MDHEN and SYDVKM. CDR3 length: 14 amino acids. Trimming removed 1 base from V and 7 bases from J; junction bases left unmatched: 5. The CDR3 coding sequence is TGTGCCAGCAGTTTATTGGGGACAGGGCGAGAGCAGTACTTC. Amino acids: CASSLLGTGREQYF.

The sample holds one count of this clone. This chain joins TRBV28 and TRBJ1-4; 7 bases line up with TRBD1. Germline V CDR1 and CDR2: MDHEN, SYDVKM. Losses at the gene ends were 5 bases for V and 5 bases for J; bases not matched to a gene: 11. The CDR3 loop spans 16 amino acids. CDR3 sequence (DNA): TGTGCCAGCAGTCGTAATACCGGGACAGCGAATGAAAAACTGTTTTTT. This gives the protein CASSRNTGTANEKLFF. Filled out from reference TRBV28 and TRBJ1-4, the complete variable domain reads DVKVTQSSRYLVKRTGEKVFLECVQDMDHENMFWYRQDPGLGLRLIYFSYDVKMKEKGDIPEGYSVSREKKERFSLILESASTNQTSMYLCASSRNTGTANEKLFFGSGTQLSVL.

This clone was detected once. The gene calls are TRBV14 and TRBJ1-6; 7 positions match TRBD1. CDR3 length: 14 residues. Germline trimming cut 3 bases from V and 7 bases from J; bases unmatched to any gene: 3. Germline CDR1 and CDR2: SGHDN and FVKESK. This chain's CDR3 is CASSQAGGNSPLHF. Written as DNA, the CDR3 is TGTGCCAGCAGCCAGGCAGGGGGGAATTCACCCCTCCACTTT.

This clone occurred once. The chain links TRBV7-6 to TRBJ2-1; D ambiguous. The CDR3 consists of 16 residues. Trimming took off 1 base at V and 6 bases at J, with 16 bases between the two ends. Germline loops: CDR1 SGHVS, CDR2 FNYEAQ. Written as DNA, the CDR3 is TGTGCCAGCAGCTTAGTAAGTTTCGATCTCGGCAATGAGCAGTTCTTC. This translates into CASSLVSFDLGNEQFF.

This clone was recorded only once. The chain couples TRBV2 to TRBJ1-5; TRBD1 agrees at 11 bases. The ends lost 8 bases at V and 4 bases at J; junction bases unmatched: 10. The CDR3 consists of 16 residues. Germline-derived CDR1 and CDR2 are SNHLY and FYNNEI. The CDR3 region is CASGTGGSYQNQPQHF. The CDR3 DNA sequence: TGTGCCAGCGGGACAGGGGGGTCGTATCAGAATCAGCCCCAGCATTTT. The full variable domain, in which reference TRBV2 and TRBJ1-5 provide the parts outside the CDR3, is EPEVTQTPSHQVTQMGQEVILRCVPISNHLYFYWYRQILGQKVEFLVSFYNNEISEKSEIFDDQFSVERPDGSNFTLKIRSTKLEDSAMYFCASGTGGSYQNQPQHFGDGTRLSIL.

V gene TRBV7-2 combines with J gene TRBJ1-1; 7 positions match TRBD1. Germline values: CDR1 SGHTA, CDR2 FQGNSA. The CDR3 runs to 14 residues. The ends lost 5 bases at V and 1 base at J; junction bases unmatched: 4. The CDR3 reads CASSPQGGNTEAFF. In DNA, the CDR3 is TGTGCCAGCAGCCCTCAGGGGGGGAACACTGAAGCTTTCTTT.

The chain uses TRBV19 and TRBJ1-5; D uncertain. Germline CDR1 reads LNHDA; CDR2 reads SQIVND (reference sequence). Trimming stripped 6 bases from V and 2 bases from J, with 23 bases between. This CDR3 is built from 18 residues. The chain's CDR3 is CASSESPVGGYGNQPQHF. CDR3 bases: TGTGCCAGTAGCGAATCCCCCGTGGGAGGGTACGGCAATCAGCCCCAGCATTTT.

The chain combines TRBV11-2 with TRBJ2-1; D gene uncertain. The germline V and J ends were trimmed by 8 bases and 0 bases, with 11 bases remaining between them. The CDR3 has 14 amino acids. The germline V gene has CDR1 SGHAT and CDR2 FQNNGV. CDR3 loop: CASQQALSYNEQFF. The CDR3 coding sequence is TGTGCCAGCCAGCAAGCGCTCTCCTACAATGAGCAGTTCTTC.

The J gene is TRBJ2-7, the V gene TRBV6-2 or TRBV6-3; D is perhaps TRBD2 (6 bases). The CDR3 is 14 residues long. Germline assignment: CDR1 MNHEY and CDR2 SVGEGT. V was cut by 2 bases and J by 3 bases, with 11 bases left in between. The CDR3 coding sequence is TGTGCCAGCAGTTACGGGGGGAGTGTCTACGAGCAGTACTTC. This encodes CASSYGGSVYEQYF.

J is TRBJ2-1 and V is TRBV10-1; TRBD1 matches 7 bases. Germline CDR1 reads WNHNN; CDR2 reads SYGVQD (reference sequence). V lost 9 bases to trimming and J lost 5 bases; unmatched junction nucleotides: 10. The CDR3 contains 14 residues. The CDR3 reads CARITGTDDNEQFF. The CDR3 nucleotides read TGCGCCAGGATTACCGGGACAGATGACAATGAGCAGTTCTTC.

The V and J genes are TRBV3-1 (or the pseudogene TRBV3-2) and TRBJ2-1; D call uncertain. The V gene's germline CDR1 is LGHDT and CDR2 YNNKEL (reference sequence). V shed 1 base and J shed 9 bases, with 10 bases lying between them. This CDR3 contains 13 residues. CDR3: CASSQVRSTEQFF. CDR3 coding DNA: TGTGCCAGCAGCCAAGTTCGTAGCACTGAGCAGTTCTTC.

CDR3 sequence (DNA): TGTGCCAGCTCACCAGAGGGAGTTGAAGAAAAACTGTTTTTT. Translating it yields CASSPEGVEEKLFF. V and J are TRBV18 and TRBJ1-4, with D hard to call. Germline V gene data show CDR1 as KGHSH and CDR2 as LQKENI. This CDR3 has 14 residues. The V end was cut by 2 bases, the J end by 8 bases, with 12 bases between.

The rearrangement uses TRBV7-7 and TRBJ2-5, with TRBD1 matching 7 bases. Germline CDR1 reads SSHAT; CDR2 reads FNYEAQ (reference sequence). Germline trimming cut 1 base from V and 1 base from J; bases unmatched to any gene: 3. The CDR3 runs 15 residues. This chain's CDR3 is CASSLGAGGQETQYF. The CDR3 DNA follows: TGTGCCAGCAGCTTAGGGGCAGGGGGCCAAGAGACCCAGTACTTC.

The chain links TRBV11-2 to TRBJ2-1, with 9 bases that match TRBD1. CDR1 and CDR2 from the germline V gene are SGHAT and FQNNGV. The CDR3 totals 17 residues. V gave up 3 bases and J gave up 5 bases; unmatched junction bases: 11. The DNA of the CDR3 is TGTGCCAGCAGCTTTACCCGACTCCGGGACAGGGACAATGAGCAGTTCTTC. Its translation: CASSFTRLRDRDNEQFF.

As concerns this clone: Its ends do not fully match the called genes, so a read error is possible. The chain employs TRBV7-3 and TRBJ2-7, with 10 nucleotides matching TRBD2. CDR1 is SGHTA and CDR2 is FQGTGA in the germline V gene. The CDR3 covers 15 residues. The CDR3 protein is CASSVTSGDTYEQYF. The DNA of the CDR3 is TGTGCCAGCAGCGTAACTAGCGGGGATACCTACGAGCAGTACTTC.

In this sample, this clone turned up a few times. The chain links TRBV2 to TRBJ1-2; D might be TRBD1 (5 bases). This CDR3 region has 14 residues. Germline assignment: CDR1 SNHLY and CDR2 FYNNEI. Trimming took 7 bases from V and 0 from J, leaving 12 bases between them. This chain's CDR3 is CASTAGTPNYGYTF. The CDR3 bases are TGTGCCAGCACCGCAGGGACTCCTAACTATGGCTACACCTTC. Looking up the rest from reference TRBV2 and TRBJ1-2 gives the full variable domain: EPEVTQTPSHQVTQMGQEVILRCVPISNHLYFYWYRQILGQKVEFLVSFYNNEISEKSEIFDDQFSVERPDGSNFTLKIRSTKLEDSAMYFCASTAGTPNYGYTFGSGTRLTVV.

This clone was seen just once. The chain uses TRBV20-1 and TRBJ2-2; TRBD2 matches at 7 bases. V dropped 3 bases and J dropped 4; count of bases not matched to a gene: 8. Germline CDR1 DFQATT, CDR2 SNEGSKA (reference sequence). The CDR3 is 15 amino acids. This CDR3 is CSASVLASGTGELFF. For the CDR3, the DNA is TGCAGTGCTAGTGTTTTAGCTAGCGGCACCGGGGAGCTGTTTTTT.